Included here is one TCR beta chain sequence, with context. This sample was included in a study of blood T cell repertoires in COVID-19. Study background: Italy, Spain and the United States were the sources of the convalescent and acute COVID-19 samples.

Authors' methods: Counts of nucleated cells, estimated from reference gene primer amplification, were obtained. Clones were sequenced by immunoSEQ multiplex PCR, and TCRdb holds only the in-frame ones, with some missing. V, J and clone size are those of that table, while D and trimming were read from the DNA. This sample has 150,000 to 200,000 clones, with approximately 87% found just once. Clinical histories supplied by participants themselves formed the basis of cohort assignment. Germline V gives CDR1 SNHLY, CDR2 FYNNEI. Trimming stripped 3 bases from V and 0 bases from J, with 6 bases between. This CDR3 has 14 amino acids.

V and J are TRBV2 and TRBJ1-5; D remains unclear. The sample was PBMCs or T cells enriched from blood (not recorded which). This TCR derives from a woman aged 50 to 60 who had recovered from COVID-19. This CDR3 reads CASSEGNSNQPQHF. The CDR3, as DNA: TGTGCCAGCAGTGAGGGCAATAGCAATCAGCCCCAGCATTTT.